Sequencing of this TCR beta chain was carried out in a study of breast tumors, draining lymph nodes, adjacent tissues. Axillary draining lymph nodes of breast cancer patients supplied the node samples. At least ten counts were recorded for this clonotype. Its specificity is not known. TCRdb analysed the multiplex PCR reads with MiXCR anew, one entry per CDR3 protein. The table has about 130,000 distinct CDR3 sequences, more than 20% seen once; the top ten hold around 2.7%. This CDR3 is built from 14 residues. V lost 5 bases and J lost 6, with 13 bases in between. Germline V gives CDR1 SNHLY, CDR2 FYNNEI. Study-wide results and caveats: Compared with lymph nodes, tumors were less diverse; compared with nontumor tissue, more. Data only fit, rather than demonstrated, lymph node origin of most tumor T cells. Data fit most tumor T cells coming from lymph node, expanding in tumor. Luminal-like breast cancer showed significantly greater tumor-nontumor repertoire similarity than basal-like breast cancer did.

Sequences were obtained from axillary lymph node tissue. This clonotype originated in a female donor with breast cancer. Some clones in this sample may be carry-over from other donors' samples. This sequence joins TRBV2 and TRBJ2-2; possibly TRBD2 for D (5 bases). The CDR3 sequence: CASSKGLAAGELFF. CDR3 coding DNA: TGTGCCAGCAGTAAGGGTCTAGCAGCCGGGGAGCTGTTTTTT.